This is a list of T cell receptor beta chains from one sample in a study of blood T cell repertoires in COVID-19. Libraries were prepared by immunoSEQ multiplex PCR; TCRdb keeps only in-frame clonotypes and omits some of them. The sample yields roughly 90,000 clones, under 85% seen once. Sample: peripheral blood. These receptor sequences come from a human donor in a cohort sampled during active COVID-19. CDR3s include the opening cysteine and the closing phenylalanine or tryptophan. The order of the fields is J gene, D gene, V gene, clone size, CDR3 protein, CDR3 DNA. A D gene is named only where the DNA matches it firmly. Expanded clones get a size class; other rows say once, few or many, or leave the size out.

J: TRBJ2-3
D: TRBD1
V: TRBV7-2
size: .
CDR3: CASSWQTGGPTDTQYF
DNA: TGTGCCAGCAGCTGGCAAACAGGGGGCCCCACAGATACGCAGTATTTT

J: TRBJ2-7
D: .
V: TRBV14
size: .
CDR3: CASSFTGTAYEQYF
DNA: TGTGCCAGCAGCTTCACAGGTACAGCCTACGAGCAGTACTTC

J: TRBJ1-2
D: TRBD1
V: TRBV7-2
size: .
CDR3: CASSNGQGVGYGYTF
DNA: TGTGCCAGCAGCAATGGACAGGGGGTCGGCTATGGCTACACCTTC

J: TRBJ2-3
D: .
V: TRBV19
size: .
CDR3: CASAGPYTQYF
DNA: TGTGCCTCTGCGGGGCCATATACGCAGTATTTT

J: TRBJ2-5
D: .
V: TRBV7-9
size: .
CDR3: CASSPTEYQETQYF
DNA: TGTGCCAGCAGCCCGACAGAGTACCAAGAGACCCAGTACTTC

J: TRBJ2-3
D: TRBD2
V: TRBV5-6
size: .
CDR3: CASSAHLLATRPDTQYF
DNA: TGTGCCAGCAGCGCCCACCTACTAGCGACCCGGCCAGATACGCAGTATTTT

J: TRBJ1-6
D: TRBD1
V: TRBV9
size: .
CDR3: CASSGLQGVGPLHF
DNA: TGTGCCAGCAGCGGGCTACAGGGGGTCGGTCCCCTCCACTTT

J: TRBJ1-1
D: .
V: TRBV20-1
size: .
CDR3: CSARLNTEAFF
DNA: TGCAGTGCTAGACTCAACACTGAAGCTTTCTTT

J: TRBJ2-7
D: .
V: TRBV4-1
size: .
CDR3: CASSVYPPGQEYEQYF
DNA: TGCGCCAGCAGTGTATATCCACCGGGACAAGAATACGAGCAGTACTTC

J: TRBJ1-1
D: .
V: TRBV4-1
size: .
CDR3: CASSQDRANTEAFF
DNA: TGCGCCAGCAGCCAAGACAGGGCGAACACTGAAGCTTTCTTT

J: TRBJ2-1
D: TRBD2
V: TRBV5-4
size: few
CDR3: CASSFSGGSYNEQFF
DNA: TGTGCCAGCAGTTTTAGCGGGGGATCCTACAATGAGCAGTTCTTC

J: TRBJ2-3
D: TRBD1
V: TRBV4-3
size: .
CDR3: CASSRQTGITDTQYF
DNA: TGCGCCAGCAGCCGCCAGACAGGGATCACAGATACGCAGTATTTT

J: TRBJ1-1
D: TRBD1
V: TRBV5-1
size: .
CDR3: CASSSRQGGEAFF
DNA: TGCGCCAGCAGCTCACGACAGGGCGGTGAAGCTTTCTTT

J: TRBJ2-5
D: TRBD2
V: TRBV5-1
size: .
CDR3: CASSLMGGLAGPQETQYF
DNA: TGCGCCAGCAGCTTGATGGGGGGACTAGCGGGCCCCCAAGAGACCCAGTACTTC

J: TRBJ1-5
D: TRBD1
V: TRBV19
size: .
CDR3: CATNTGEAGNQPQHF
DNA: TGTGCCACCAATACAGGGGAGGCTGGCAATCAGCCCCAGCATTTT

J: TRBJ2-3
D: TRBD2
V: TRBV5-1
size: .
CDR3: CASSLGTSATDTQYF
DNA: TGCGCCAGCAGCTTGGGGACTAGCGCCACAGATACGCAGTATTTT

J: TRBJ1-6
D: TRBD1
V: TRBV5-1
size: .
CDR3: CASSSGQGDDNSPLHF
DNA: TGCGCCAGCAGCTCAGGACAGGGTGATGACAATTCACCCCTCCACTTT

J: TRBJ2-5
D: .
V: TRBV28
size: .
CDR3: CASTSLRQKQETQYF
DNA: TGTGCCAGCACTTCGCTCCGACAAAAGCAAGAGACCCAGTACTTC

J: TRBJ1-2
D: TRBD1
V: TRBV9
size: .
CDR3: CASSGVQGARSNYGYTF
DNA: TGTGCCAGCAGCGGGGTACAGGGGGCCCGGTCAAACTATGGCTACACCTTC

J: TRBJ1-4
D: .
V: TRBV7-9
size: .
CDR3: CASSLEGRTYEKLFF
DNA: TGTGCCAGCAGCTTAGAGGGCAGGACATACGAAAAACTGTTTTTT

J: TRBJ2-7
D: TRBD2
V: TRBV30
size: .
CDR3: CAWNAGGGYEQYF
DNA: TGTGCCTGGAATGCGGGGGGGGGTTACGAGCAGTACTTC

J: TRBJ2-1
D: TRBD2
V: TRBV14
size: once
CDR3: CASSQEQAGAWDEQFF
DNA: TGTGCCAGCAGCCAAGAACAAGCGGGGGCCTGGGATGAGCAGTTCTTC

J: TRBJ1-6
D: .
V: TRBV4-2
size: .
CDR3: CAGSHQTRGLNSPLHF
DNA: TGTGCCGGCAGCCACCAGACACGGGGGTTGAATTCACCCCTCCACTTT

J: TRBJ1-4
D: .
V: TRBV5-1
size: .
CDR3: CASNDGANEKLFF
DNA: TGCGCCAGCAACGACGGAGCTAATGAAAAACTGTTTTTT

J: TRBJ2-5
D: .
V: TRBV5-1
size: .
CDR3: CASSPSGKETQYF
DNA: TGCGCCAGCAGCCCCTCAGGGAAAGAGACCCAGTACTTC

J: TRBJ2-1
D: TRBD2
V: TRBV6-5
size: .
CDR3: CASSLSGSVNEQFF
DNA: TGTGCCAGCAGTCTTAGCGGGAGTGTTAATGAGCAGTTCTTC

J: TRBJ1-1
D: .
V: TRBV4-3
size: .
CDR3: CASSQGGGITEAFF
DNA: TGCGCCAGCAGCCAAGGGGGGGGAATCACTGAAGCTTTCTTT

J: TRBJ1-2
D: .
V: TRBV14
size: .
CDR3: CASSQAVAGVGYTF
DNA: TGTGCCAGCAGCCAAGCGGTCGCGGGGGTTGGCTACACCTTC

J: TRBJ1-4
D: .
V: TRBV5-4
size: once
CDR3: CASSLVAQGDEKLFF
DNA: TGTGCCAGCAGCTTGGTAGCACAGGGTGATGAAAAACTGTTTTTT

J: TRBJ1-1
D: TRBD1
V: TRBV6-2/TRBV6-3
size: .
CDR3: CASSLQGMNTEAFF
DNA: TGTGCCAGCAGTTTACAGGGGATGAACACTGAAGCTTTCTTT

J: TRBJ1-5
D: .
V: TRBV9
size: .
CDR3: CASSVEGVRPQHF
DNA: TGTGCCAGCAGCGTAGAGGGGGTCCGGCCCCAGCATTTT

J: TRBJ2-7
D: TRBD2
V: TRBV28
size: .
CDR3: CASTQGGEQYF
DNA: TGTGCCAGCACCCAGGGAGGGGAGCAGTACTTC

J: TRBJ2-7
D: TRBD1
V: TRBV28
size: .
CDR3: CASSIRRQGAYEQYF
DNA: TGTGCCAGCAGTATAAGGAGACAGGGGGCCTACGAGCAGTACTTC

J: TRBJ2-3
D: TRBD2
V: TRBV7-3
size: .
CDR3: CASSPKGTSGASTDTQYF
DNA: TGTGCCAGCAGCCCAAAGGGGACTAGCGGCGCTAGCACAGATACGCAGTATTTT

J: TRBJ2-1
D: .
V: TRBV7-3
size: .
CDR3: CASSLGPRGNEQFF
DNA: TGTGCCAGCAGCTTAGGCCCCAGGGGCAATGAGCAGTTCTTC

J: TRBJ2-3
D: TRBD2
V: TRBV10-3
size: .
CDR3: CAISERTSGAGNTQYF
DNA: TGTGCCATCAGTGAGCGGACTAGCGGAGCGGGAAATACGCAGTATTTT

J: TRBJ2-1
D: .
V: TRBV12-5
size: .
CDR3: CASGLVQNNEQFF
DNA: TGTGCTAGTGGTTTGGTACAGAACAATGAGCAGTTCTTC

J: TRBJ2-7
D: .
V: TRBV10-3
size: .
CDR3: CAISEFRRAYEQYF
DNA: TGTGCCATCAGTGAGTTCCGACGGGCCTACGAGCAGTACTTC

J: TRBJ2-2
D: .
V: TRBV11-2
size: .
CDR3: CASSLVRTGELFF
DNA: TGTGCCAGCAGCTTAGTCCGCACCGGGGAGCTGTTTTTT

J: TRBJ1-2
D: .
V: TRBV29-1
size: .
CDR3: CSVGGRGASGYTF
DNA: TGCAGCGTTGGTGGGCGCGGGGCGAGCGGCTACACCTTC

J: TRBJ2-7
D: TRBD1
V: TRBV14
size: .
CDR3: CASSLTGTGVEYEQYF
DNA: TGTGCCAGCAGCTTAACCGGGACAGGGGTTGAGTACGAGCAGTACTTC

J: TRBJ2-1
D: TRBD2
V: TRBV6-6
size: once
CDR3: CASSHTSSGTSGRAGVF
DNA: TGTGCCAGCAGTCATACCTCCTCCGGGACTAGCGGGAGGGCCGGGGTCTTC

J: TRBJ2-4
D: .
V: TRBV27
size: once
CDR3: CASSLTPGVAKNIQYF
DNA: TGTGCCAGCAGTTTAACCCCGGGGGTGGCCAAAAACATTCAGTACTTC